Many counts were recorded for the clone carrying this TCR beta chain. Regarding time point: persistent/refractory GD, antithyroid drugs over 5 years with positive TRAb. After RNA was extracted from PBMCs, the TCR library was made from it. Deletions cut 1 base from V and 4 bases from J, with 8 bases between. Germline V gene lookup returns CDR1 SGHTA and CDR2 FQGTGA. The CDR3 has 13 residues. This sample was included in a study of regulatory T cells in long-lasting Graves disease. Arm-PCR of CDR3 regions and iRepertoire HTBI primers were the basis on which TCR beta libraries were built. TCRdb redid the calling of the multiplex PCR reads with MiXCR, one entry per CDR3 protein. This table has 430,000 or so distinct CDR3 sequences, around 23% appearing once.

The origin of this receptor is a female donor with Graves disease. The source material was peripheral blood mononuclear cells (PBMCs), sampled when the disease was refractory, from a patient treated with antithyroid drugs. The V gene is TRBV7-3, the J gene TRBJ2-7, with unresolved D. The CDR3 spells CASSLNGQYEQYF. The CDR3 nucleotides read TGTGCCAGCAGCTTAAACGGCCAATACGAGCAGTACTTC.